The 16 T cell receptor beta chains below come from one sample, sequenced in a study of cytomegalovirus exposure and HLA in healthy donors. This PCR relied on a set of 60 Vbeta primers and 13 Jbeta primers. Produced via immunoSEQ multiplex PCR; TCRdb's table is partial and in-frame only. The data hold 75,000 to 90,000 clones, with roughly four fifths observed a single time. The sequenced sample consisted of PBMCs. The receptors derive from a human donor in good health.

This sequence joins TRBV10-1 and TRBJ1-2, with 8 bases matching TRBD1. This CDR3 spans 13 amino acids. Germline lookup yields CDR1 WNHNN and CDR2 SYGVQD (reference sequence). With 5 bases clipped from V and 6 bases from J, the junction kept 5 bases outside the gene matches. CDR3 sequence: CASSSQGANGYTF. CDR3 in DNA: TGCGCCAGCAGTTCCCAGGGGGCTAATGGCTACACCTTC.

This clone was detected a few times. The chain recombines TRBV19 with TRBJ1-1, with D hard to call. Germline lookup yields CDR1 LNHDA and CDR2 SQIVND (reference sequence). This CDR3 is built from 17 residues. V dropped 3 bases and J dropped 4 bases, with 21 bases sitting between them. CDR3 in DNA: TGTGCCAGTAGTATCCCCAGAGGCCGCCCAAGGCCCACTGAAGCTTTCTTT. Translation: CASSIPRGRPRPTEAFF.

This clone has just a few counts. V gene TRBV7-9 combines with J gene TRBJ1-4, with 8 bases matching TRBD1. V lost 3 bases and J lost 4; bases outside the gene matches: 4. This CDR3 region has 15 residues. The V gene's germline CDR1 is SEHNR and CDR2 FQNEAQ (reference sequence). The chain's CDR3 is CASSFGQGINEKLFF. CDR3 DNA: TGTGCCAGCAGCTTCGGACAGGGCATTAATGAAAAACTGTTTTTT.

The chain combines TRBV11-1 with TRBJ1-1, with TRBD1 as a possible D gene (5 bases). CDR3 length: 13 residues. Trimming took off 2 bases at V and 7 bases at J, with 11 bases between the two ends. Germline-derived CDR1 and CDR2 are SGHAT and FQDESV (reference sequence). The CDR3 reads CASSLMGQLEAFF. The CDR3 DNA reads TGTGCCAGCAGCTTAATGGGGCAGCTTGAAGCTTTCTTT.

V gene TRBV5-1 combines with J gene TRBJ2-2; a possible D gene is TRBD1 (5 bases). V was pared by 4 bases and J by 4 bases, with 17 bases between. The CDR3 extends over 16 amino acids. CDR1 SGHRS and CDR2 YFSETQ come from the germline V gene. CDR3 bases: TGCGCCAGCAGCAGGCTTGGGGCGCGAGCCACCGGGGAGCTGTTTTTT. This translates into CASSRLGARATGELFF.

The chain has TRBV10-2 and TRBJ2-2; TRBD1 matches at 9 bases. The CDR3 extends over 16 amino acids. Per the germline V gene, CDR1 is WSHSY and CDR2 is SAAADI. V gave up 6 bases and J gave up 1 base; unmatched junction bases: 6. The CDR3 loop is CASRRGGQGNTGELFF. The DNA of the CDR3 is TGCGCCAGCAGGAGGGGGGGACAGGGGAACACCGGGGAGCTGTTTTTT.

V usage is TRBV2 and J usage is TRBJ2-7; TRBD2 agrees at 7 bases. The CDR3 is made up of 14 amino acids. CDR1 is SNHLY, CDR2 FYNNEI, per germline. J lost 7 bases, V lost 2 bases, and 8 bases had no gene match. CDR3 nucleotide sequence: TGTGCCAGCAGTGAAACCGGCGGGCGGGGGGAGCAGTACTTC. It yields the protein CASSETGGRGEQYF.

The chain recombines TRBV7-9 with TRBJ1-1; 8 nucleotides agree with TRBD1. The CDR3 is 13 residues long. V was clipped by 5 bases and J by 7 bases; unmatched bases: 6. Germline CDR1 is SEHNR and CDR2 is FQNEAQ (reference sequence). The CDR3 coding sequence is TGTGCCAGCAGCAGGACAGGGTCTCTTGAAGCTTTCTTT. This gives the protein CASSRTGSLEAFF.

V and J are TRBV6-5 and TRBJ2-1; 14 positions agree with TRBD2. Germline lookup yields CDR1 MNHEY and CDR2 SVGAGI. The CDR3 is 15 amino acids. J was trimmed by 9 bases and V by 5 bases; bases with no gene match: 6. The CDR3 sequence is CASSRTSGGSVEQFF. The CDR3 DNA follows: TGTGCCAGCAGTAGGACTAGCGGGGGGTCGGTTGAGCAGTTCTTC.

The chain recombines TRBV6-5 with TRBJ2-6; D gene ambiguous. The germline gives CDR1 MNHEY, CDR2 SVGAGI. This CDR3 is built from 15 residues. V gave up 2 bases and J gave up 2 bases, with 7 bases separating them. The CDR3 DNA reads TGTGCCAGCAGTTACGAGGCCGCTGGGGCCAACGTCCTGACTTTC. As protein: CASSYEAAGANVLTF.

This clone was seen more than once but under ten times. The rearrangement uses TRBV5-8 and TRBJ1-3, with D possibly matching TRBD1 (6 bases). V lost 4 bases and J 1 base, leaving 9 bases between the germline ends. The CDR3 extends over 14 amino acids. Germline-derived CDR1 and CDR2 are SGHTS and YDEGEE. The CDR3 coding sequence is TGTGCCAGCAGCCCCACAGGGTCTGGAAACACCATATATTTT. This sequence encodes CASSPTGSGNTIYF.

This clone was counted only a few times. As DNA, the CDR3 is TGCGCCAGCAGCTGGGGGACAGGGAACACCGGGGAGCTGTTTTTT. It codes for CASSWGTGNTGELFF. The chain has TRBV5-1 and TRBJ2-2; 8 positions match TRBD1. Germline CDR1 SGHRS, CDR2 YFSETQ. This CDR3 is 15 amino acids long. The trim removed 3 bases at V and 1 base at J, leaving 2 bases unmatched. Full variable domain (missing parts from reference TRBV5-1 and TRBJ2-2): KAGVTQTPRYLIKTRGQQVTLSCSPISGHRSVSWYQQTPGQGLQFLFEYFSETQRNKGNFPGRFSGRQFSNSRSEMNVSTLELGDSALYLCASSWGTGNTGELFFGEGSRLTVL.

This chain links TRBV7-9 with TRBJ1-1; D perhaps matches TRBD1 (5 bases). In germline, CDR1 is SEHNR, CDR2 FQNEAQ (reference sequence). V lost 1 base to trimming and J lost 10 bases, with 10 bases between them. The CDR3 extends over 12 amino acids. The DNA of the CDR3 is TGTGCCAGCAGCTTAGTGTTAGGGGTAGCTTTCTTT. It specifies CASSLVLGVAFF.

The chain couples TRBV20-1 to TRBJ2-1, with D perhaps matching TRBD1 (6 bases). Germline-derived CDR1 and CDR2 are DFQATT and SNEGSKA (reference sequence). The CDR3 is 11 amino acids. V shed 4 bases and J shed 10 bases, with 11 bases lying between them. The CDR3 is CSANTGREQFF. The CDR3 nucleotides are TGCAGTGCTAACACAGGGAGAGAGCAGTTCTTC.

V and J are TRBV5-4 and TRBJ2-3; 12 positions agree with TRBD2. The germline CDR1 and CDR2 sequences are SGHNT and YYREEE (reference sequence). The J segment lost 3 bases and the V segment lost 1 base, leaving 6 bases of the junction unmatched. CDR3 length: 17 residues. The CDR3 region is CASSLRLAGGLTDTQYF. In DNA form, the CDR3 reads TGTGCCAGCAGCTTGCGCCTAGCGGGGGGGCTAACAGATACGCAGTATTTT.

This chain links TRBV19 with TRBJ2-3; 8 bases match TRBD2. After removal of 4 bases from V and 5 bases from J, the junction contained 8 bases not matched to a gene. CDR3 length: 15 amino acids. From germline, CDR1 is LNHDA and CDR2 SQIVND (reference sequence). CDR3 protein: CASSTPGGPGDTQYF. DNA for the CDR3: TGTGCCAGTAGTACCCCGGGGGGGCCGGGAGATACGCAGTATTTT.